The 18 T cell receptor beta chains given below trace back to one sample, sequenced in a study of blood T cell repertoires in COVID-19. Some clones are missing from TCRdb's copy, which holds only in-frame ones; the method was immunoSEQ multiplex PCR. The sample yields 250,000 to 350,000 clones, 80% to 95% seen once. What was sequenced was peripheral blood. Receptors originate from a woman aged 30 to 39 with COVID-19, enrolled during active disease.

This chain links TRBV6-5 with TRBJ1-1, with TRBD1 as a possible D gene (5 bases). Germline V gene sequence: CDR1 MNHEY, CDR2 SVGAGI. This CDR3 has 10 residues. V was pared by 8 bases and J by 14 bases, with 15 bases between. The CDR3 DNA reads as TGTGCCAGCGGTAACAGGAACTTATTCTTT. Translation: CASGNRNLFF.

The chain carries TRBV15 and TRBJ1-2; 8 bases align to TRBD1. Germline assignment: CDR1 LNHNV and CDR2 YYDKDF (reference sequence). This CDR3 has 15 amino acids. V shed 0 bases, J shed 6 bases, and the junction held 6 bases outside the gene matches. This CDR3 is CATSRELWGQDGYTF. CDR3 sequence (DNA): TGTGCCACCAGCAGAGAGTTATGGGGACAGGATGGCTACACCTTC.

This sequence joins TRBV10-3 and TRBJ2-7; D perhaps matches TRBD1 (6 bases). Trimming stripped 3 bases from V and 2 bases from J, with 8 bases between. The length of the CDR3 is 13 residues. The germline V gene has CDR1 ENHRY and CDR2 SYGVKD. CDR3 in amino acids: CAISDRGTYEQYF. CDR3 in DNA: TGTGCCATCAGTGACAGGGGTACCTACGAGCAGTACTTC.

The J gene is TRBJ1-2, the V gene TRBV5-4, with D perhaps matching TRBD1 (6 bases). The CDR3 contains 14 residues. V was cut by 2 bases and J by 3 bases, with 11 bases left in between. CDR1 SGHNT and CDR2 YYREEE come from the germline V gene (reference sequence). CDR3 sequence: CASSLAGGHYGYTF. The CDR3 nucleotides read TGTGCCAGCAGCTTAGCGGGGGGGCACTATGGCTACACCTTC. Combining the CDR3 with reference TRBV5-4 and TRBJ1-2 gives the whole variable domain ETGVTQSPTHLIKTRGQQVTLRCSSQSGHNTVSWYQQALGQGPQFIFQYYREEENGRGNFPPRFSGLQFPNYSSELNVNALELDDSALYLCASSLAGGHYGYTFGSGTRLTVV.

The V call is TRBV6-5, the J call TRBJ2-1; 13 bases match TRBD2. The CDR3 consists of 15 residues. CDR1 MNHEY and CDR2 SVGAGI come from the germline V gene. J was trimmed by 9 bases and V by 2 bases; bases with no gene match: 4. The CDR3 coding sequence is TGTGCCAGCAGTTACGGACTAGCGGGAGTAGGTGAGCAGTTCTTC. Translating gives CASSYGLAGVGEQFF.

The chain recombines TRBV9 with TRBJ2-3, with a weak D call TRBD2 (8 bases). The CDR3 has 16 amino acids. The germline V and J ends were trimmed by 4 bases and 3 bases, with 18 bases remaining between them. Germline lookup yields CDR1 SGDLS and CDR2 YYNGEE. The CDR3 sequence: CASSLRGREATDTQYF. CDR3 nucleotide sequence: TGTGCCAGCAGCCTTAGGGGGCGGGAGGCGACAGATACGCAGTATTTT.

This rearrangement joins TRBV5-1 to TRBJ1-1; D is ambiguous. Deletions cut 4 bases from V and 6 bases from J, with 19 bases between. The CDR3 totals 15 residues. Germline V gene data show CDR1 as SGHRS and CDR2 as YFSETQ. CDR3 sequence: CASSPSEGAVAEAFF. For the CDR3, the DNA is TGCGCCAGCAGCCCCTCGGAGGGTGCGGTGGCTGAAGCTTTCTTT.

CDR3 region: CASSSGLLSYEQYF. CDR3 bases: TGTGCCAGCAGTTCGGGACTACTCTCCTACGAGCAGTACTTC. This rearrangement joins TRBV27 to TRBJ2-7, with 7 bases matching TRBD2. The CDR3 consists of 14 residues. Germline CDR1 is MNHEY and CDR2 is SMNVEV (reference sequence). With 4 bases clipped from V and 0 bases from J, the junction kept 3 bases outside the gene matches.

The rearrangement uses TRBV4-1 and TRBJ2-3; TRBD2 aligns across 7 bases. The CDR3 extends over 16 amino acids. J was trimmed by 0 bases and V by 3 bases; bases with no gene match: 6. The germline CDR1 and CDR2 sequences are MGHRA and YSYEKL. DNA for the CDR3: TGCGCCAGCAGCCAGACCACTAGCGCTAGCACAGATACGCAGTATTTT. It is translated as CASSQTTSASTDTQYF.

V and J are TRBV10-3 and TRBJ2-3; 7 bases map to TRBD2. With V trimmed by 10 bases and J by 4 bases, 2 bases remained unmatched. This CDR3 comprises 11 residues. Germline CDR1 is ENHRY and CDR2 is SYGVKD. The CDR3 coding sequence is TGTGCCACCCGGGGGGCAGATACGCAGTATTTT. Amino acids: CATRGADTQYF.

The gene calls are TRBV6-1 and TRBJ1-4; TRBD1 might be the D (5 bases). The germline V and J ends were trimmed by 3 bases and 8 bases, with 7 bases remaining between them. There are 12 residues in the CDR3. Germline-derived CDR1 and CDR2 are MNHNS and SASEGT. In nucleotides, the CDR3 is TGTGCCAGCAGTGAGTACAGGGAAAAACTGTTTTTT. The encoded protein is CASSEYREKLFF.

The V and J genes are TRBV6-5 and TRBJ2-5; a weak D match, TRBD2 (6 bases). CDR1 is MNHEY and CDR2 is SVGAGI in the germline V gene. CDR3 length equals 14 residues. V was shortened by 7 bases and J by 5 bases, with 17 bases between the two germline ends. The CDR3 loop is CASTPGGGRETQYF. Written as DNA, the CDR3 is TGTGCCAGCACCCCAGGTGGGGGGAGGGAGACCCAGTACTTC.

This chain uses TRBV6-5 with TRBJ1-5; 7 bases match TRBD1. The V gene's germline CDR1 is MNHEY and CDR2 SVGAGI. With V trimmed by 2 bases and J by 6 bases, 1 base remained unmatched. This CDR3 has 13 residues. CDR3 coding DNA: TGTGCCAGCAGTTACGCAGGGGGTCAGCCCCAGCATTTT. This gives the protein CASSYAGGQPQHF.

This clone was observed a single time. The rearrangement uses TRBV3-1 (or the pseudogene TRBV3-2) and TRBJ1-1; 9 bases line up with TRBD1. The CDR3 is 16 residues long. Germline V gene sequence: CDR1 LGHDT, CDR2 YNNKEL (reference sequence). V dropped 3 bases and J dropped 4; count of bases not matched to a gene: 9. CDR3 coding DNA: TGTGCCAGCAGCCAGGCCCTGGGGGACAGGGCCACTGAAGCTTTCTTT. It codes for CASSQALGDRATEAFF.

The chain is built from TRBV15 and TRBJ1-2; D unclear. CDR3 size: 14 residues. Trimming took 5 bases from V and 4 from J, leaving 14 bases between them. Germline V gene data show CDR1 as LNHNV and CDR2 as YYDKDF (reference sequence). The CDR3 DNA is TGTGCCACCAGCCACCGCGGTTTTGGCTATGGCTACACCTTC. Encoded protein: CATSHRGFGYGYTF.

The CDR3 protein is CSAPLPGTQYF. CDR3 coding DNA: TGCAGTGCCCCTCTCCCGGGGACCCAGTACTTC. This sequence joins TRBV20-1 and TRBJ2-5, with no clear D. CDR1 DFQATT and CDR2 SNEGSKA come from the germline V gene (reference sequence). CDR3 size: 11 residues. V dropped 6 bases and J dropped 7 bases, with 12 bases sitting between them.

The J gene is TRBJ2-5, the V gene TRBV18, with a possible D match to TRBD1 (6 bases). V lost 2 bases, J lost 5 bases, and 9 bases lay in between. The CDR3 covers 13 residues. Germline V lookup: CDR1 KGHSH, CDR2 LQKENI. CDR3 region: CASSPVGAETQYF. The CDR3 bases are TGTGCCAGCTCACCAGTGGGGGCCGAGACCCAGTACTTC.

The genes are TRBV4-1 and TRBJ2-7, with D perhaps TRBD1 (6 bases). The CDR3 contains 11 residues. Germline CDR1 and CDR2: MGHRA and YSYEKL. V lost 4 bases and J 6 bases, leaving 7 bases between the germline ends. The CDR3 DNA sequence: TGCGCCAGCAGCCTAGGGGGCGAGCAGTACTTC. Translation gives CASSLGGEQYF.